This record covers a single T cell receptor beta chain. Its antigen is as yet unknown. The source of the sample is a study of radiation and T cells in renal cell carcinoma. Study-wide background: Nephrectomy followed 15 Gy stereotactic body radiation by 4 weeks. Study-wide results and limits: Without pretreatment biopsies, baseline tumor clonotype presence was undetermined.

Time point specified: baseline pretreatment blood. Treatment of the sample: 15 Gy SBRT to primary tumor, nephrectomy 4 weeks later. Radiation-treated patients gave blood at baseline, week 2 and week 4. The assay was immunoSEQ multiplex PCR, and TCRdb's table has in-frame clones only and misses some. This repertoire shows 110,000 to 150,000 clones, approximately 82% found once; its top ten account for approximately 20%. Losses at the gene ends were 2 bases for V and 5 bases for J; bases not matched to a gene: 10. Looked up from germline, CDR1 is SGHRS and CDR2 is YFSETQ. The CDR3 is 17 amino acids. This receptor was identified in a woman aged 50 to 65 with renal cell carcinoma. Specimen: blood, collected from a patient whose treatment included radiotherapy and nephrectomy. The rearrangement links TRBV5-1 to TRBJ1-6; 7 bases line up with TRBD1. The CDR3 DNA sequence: TGCGCCAGCAGCTTACGACCGACAGGGCAGGATAATTCACCCCTCCACTTT. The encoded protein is CASSLRPTGQDNSPLHF.